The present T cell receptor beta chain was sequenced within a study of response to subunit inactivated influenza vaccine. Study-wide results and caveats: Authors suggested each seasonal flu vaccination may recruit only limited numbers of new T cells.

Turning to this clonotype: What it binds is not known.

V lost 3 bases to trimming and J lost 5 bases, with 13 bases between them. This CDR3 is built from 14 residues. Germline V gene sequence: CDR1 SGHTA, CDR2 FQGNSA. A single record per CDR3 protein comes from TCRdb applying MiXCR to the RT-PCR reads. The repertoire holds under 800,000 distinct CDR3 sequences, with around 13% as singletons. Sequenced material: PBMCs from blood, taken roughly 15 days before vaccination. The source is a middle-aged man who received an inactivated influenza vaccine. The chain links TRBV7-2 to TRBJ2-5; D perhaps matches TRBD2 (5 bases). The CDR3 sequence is CASSFGLLKETQYF. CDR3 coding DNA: TGTGCCAGCAGCTTTGGACTTCTGAAGGAGACCCAGTACTTC.